This passage covers 15 T cell receptor beta chains from one sample sequenced in a study of blood T cell repertoires in COVID-19. Sequencing was performed with immunoSEQ multiplex PCR; in TCRdb, only in-frame clones are kept and a portion is missing. This table has over 350,000 clones, around nine tenths appearing once. Input material: PBMCs or T cells enriched from blood (not recorded which). The receptors stem from a woman between 45 and 65 years old who had recovered from COVID-19.

CDR3 nucleotides: TGTGCCAGCAGACCGGGACTAGCGGGGCTTGAGACCCAGTACTTC. Translating it yields CASRPGLAGLETQYF. The chain employs TRBV2 and TRBJ2-5; TRBD2 agrees at 13 bases. The CDR3 spans 15 residues. Trimming at V came to 6 bases and at J to 5 bases, leaving 6 bases not matched to a gene. Germline-derived CDR1 and CDR2 are SNHLY and FYNNEI. The whole variable domain, remainder taken from reference TRBV2 and TRBJ2-5, is EPEVTQTPSHQVTQMGQEVILRCVPISNHLYFYWYRQILGQKVEFLVSFYNNEISEKSEIFDDQFSVERPDGSNFTLKIRSTKLEDSAMYFCASRPGLAGLETQYFGPGTRLLVL.

The chain has TRBV4-3 and TRBJ1-1; TRBD1 agrees at 7 bases. With V trimmed by 1 base and J by 4 bases, 12 bases remained unmatched. This CDR3 comprises 17 residues. Germline V gene data show CDR1 as LGHNA and CDR2 as YSLEER. CDR3 coding DNA: TGCGCCAGCAGCCAAGCATTAGACAGGGAAGTGCTCACTGAAGCTTTCTTT. It is translated as CASSQALDREVLTEAFF.

V is TRBV3-1 (or the pseudogene TRBV3-2) and J is TRBJ1-1; maybe TRBD1 (5 bases). V dropped 6 bases and J dropped 4 bases, with 12 bases sitting between them. CDR1 and CDR2 from the germline V gene are LGHDT and YNNKEL (reference sequence). The CDR3 covers 13 residues. The CDR3 reads CASSRSGGTEAFF. DNA for the CDR3: TGTGCCAGCAGTCGCAGCGGGGGCACTGAAGCTTTCTTT.

The gene calls are TRBV7-2 and TRBJ2-7, with TRBD2 identical over 8 bases. V shed 1 base and J 2 bases; nucleotides not matched to a gene: 4. The germline gives CDR1 SGHTA, CDR2 FQGNSA. The CDR3 covers 15 residues. CDR3 protein: CASSLGTSSPYEQYF. The CDR3 region has the DNA TGTGCCAGCAGCTTAGGGACTAGCTCCCCCTACGAGCAGTACTTC. The full variable domain, rest sourced from reference TRBV7-2 and TRBJ2-7, is GAGVSQSPSNKVTEKGKDVELRCDPISGHTALYWYRQSLGQGLEFLIYFQGNSAPDKSGLPSDRFSAERTGGSVSTLTIQRTQQEDSAVYLCASSLGTSSPYEQYFGPGTRLTVT.

This chain joins TRBV4-1 and TRBJ2-5; D might be TRBD1 (6 bases). Germline CDR1 reads MGHRA; CDR2 reads YSYEKL. This CDR3 spans 12 amino acids. The ends were cut back, 8 bases at V and 1 base at J, with 8 bases in the middle. The CDR3 sequence: CASGQLQETQYF. CDR3 in DNA: TGCGCCAGCGGACAGCTCCAAGAGACCCAGTACTTC.

The chain carries TRBV25-1 and TRBJ2-3; D possibly corresponds to TRBD1 (6 bases). The CDR3 totals 13 residues. Germline CDR1 reads MGHDK; CDR2 reads SYGVNS. The V end was cut by 10 bases, the J end by 4 bases, with 15 bases between. This CDR3 reads CATRTVEADTQYF. The CDR3 nucleotides read TGTGCCACCCGGACAGTAGAAGCAGATACGCAGTATTTT. The full variable domain, rest sourced from reference TRBV25-1 and TRBJ2-3, is EADIYQTPRYLVIGTGKKITLECSQTMGHDKMYWYQQDPGMELHLIHYSYGVNSTEKGDLSSESTVSRIRTEHFPLTLESARPSHTSQYLCATRTVEADTQYFGPGTRLTVL.

V and J are TRBV4-1 and TRBJ1-2; possibly TRBD1 for D (6 bases). V lost 2 bases to trimming and J lost 4 bases, with 14 bases between them. The CDR3 loop spans 15 amino acids. In germline, CDR1 is MGHRA, CDR2 YSYEKL. Here the CDR3 DNA reads TGCGCCAGCAGCCAAACAGGGCGCCTGGGCTATGGCTACACCTTC. This translates into CASSQTGRLGYGYTF.

V usage is TRBV15 and J usage is TRBJ2-2; TRBD1 aligns across 7 bases. CDR3 length: 17 amino acids. Unmatched junction bases numbered 8, after V lost 0 bases and J lost 4 bases. Germline lookup yields CDR1 LNHNV and CDR2 YYDKDF (reference sequence). CDR3 DNA: TGTGCCACCAGCAGAGAGGGAGTAGGGGGCGGCACCGGGGAGCTGTTTTTT. This sequence encodes CATSREGVGGGTGELFF.

This clone showed up just a few times. The CDR3 nucleotides are TGTGCCAGCAGTGAATTTGGACAAATTAATTCACCCCTCCACTTT. Amino acid sequence: CASSEFGQINSPLHF. The chain carries TRBV25-1 and TRBJ1-6; maybe TRBD1 (5 bases). Trimming took 1 base from V and 6 from J, leaving 10 bases between them. Looked up from germline, CDR1 is MGHDK and CDR2 is SYGVNS. CDR3 size: 15 residues.

The chain is built from TRBV18 and TRBJ2-1, with 12 nucleotides matching TRBD1. Trimming removed 1 base from V and 0 bases from J; junction bases left unmatched: 7. The CDR3 has 19 residues. Germline CDR1 reads KGHSH; CDR2 reads LQKENI. The chain's CDR3 is CASSPRGQGAASSYNEQFF. The CDR3 nucleotides are TGTGCCAGCTCACCACGGGGACAGGGGGCTGCTAGCTCCTACAATGAGCAGTTCTTC.

This clone has a handful of counts. CDR3 DNA sequence: TGTGCCAGCAGTTTAACAATCTACGAGCAGTACTTC. Amino acids: CASSLTIYEQYF. V and J are TRBV28 and TRBJ2-7; D gene unclear. Trimming cost V 2 bases and J 3 bases, with 5 bases left between them. The CDR3 totals 12 residues. Germline V gene lookup returns CDR1 MDHEN and CDR2 SYDVKM.

The chain links TRBV4-1 to TRBJ1-2; D gene uncertain. Trimming removed 0 bases from V and 7 bases from J, with 9 bases in between. The germline CDR1 and CDR2 sequences are MGHRA and YSYEKL. CDR3 length: 13 residues. The CDR3 here is CASSQEYGFGYTF. The CDR3 DNA reads TGCGCCAGCAGCCAAGAGTACGGGTTTGGCTACACCTTC.

The chain recombines TRBV6-5 with TRBJ2-7, with D possibly being TRBD2 (6 bases). This CDR3 contains 12 residues. CDR1 MNHEY and CDR2 SVGAGI come from the germline V gene. Trimming stripped 5 bases from V and 4 bases from J, with 9 bases between. The CDR3, as DNA: TGTGCCAGCAGTCCGGGGGTATACGAGCAGTACTTC. Its translation is CASSPGVYEQYF.

This clone was seen a few times. V usage is TRBV9 and J usage is TRBJ2-5; D is ambiguous. Germline CDR1 SGDLS, CDR2 YYNGEE. V lost 2 bases and J lost 5, with 16 bases in between. The CDR3 length is 15 residues. CDR3 bases: TGTGCCAGCAGCGTCGGTAGTACTTCATGGGAGACCCAGTACTTC. Its protein product is CASSVGSTSWETQYF.

This clone was detected only a few times. The chain links TRBV6-5 to TRBJ1-5; 9 nucleotides match TRBD1. J lost 7 bases, V lost 4 bases, and 8 bases had no gene match. Germline V lookup: CDR1 MNHEY, CDR2 SVGAGI. This CDR3 spans 15 amino acids. In DNA, the CDR3 is TGTGCCAGCAGTTCGACTACAGGGGGCCGGCAGCCCCAGCATTTT. This translates into CASSSTTGGRQPQHF.